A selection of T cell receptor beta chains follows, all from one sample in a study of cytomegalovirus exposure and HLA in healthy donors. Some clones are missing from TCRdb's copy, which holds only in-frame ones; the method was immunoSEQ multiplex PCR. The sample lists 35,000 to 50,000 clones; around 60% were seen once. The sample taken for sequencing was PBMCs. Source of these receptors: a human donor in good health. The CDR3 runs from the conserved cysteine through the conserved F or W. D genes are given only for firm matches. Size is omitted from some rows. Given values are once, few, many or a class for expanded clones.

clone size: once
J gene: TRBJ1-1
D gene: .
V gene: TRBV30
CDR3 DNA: TGTGCCTGGGACCCCCAGGGCTATAGTGAAGCTTTCTTT
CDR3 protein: CAWDPQGYSEAFF

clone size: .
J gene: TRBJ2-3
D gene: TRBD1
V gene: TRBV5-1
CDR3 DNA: TGCGCCAGCAGCCCCGGGACAGTGGGTACAGATACGCAGTATTTT
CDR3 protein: CASSPGTVGTDTQYF

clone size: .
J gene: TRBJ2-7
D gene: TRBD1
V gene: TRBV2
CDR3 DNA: TGTGCCAGCAGTTTGGACAGGCACTCCTACGAGCAGTACTTC
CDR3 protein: CASSLDRHSYEQYF

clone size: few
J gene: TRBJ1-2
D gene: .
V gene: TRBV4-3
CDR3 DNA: TGCGCCAGCAGCCGCGGACAGCCGGACTATGGCTACACCTTC
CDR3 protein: CASSRGQPDYGYTF

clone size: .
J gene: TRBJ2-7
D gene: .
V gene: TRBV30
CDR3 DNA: TGTGCCTGGAGTGTACGGAGTCCTGCCGAGCAGTACTTC
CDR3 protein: CAWSVRSPAEQYF

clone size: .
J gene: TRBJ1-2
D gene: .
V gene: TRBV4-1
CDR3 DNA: TGCGCCAGCAGCCAAGTCACTTCTGGCTACACCTTC
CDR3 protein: CASSQVTSGYTF

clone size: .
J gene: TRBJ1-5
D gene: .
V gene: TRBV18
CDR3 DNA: TGTGCCAGCTCACCCCCATCTGGAGGGGATCAGCCCCAGCATTTT
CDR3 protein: CASSPPSGGDQPQHF

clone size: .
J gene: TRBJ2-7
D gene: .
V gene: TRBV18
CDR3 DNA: TGTGCCAGCTCAGACATGCGGGGCCCATACGAGCAGTACTTC
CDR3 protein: CASSDMRGPYEQYF

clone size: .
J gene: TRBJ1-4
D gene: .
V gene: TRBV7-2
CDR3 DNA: TGTGCCAGCAGCTTAAACAGGGCAGATGAAAAACTGTTTTTT
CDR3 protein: CASSLNRADEKLFF

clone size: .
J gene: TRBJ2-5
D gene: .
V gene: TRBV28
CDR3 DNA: TGTGCCAGCAGTTTAGGAGTGCGAGAGACCCAGTACTTC
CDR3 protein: CASSLGVRETQYF

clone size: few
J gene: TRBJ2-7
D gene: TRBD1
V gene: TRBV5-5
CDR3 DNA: TGTGCCAGCAGCTCAGTACCGGGACAGGGTCTCTACGAGCAGTACTTC
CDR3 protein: CASSSVPGQGLYEQYF

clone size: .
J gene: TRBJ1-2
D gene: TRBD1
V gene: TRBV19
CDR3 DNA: TGTGCCAGTAGTATGCTCCGGGACAGTCGTTACTATGGCTACACCTTC
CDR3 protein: CASSMLRDSRYYGYTF

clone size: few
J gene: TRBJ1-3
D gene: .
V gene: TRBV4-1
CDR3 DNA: TGCGCCAGCAGCCAAGGCAGGGGTAAATTCTCTGGAAACACCATATATTTT
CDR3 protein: CASSQGRGKFSGNTIYF

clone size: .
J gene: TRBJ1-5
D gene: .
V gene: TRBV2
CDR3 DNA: TGTGCCAGCAGTGAATTCGGGGGTAGCAATCAGCCCCAGCATTTT
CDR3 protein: CASSEFGGSNQPQHF

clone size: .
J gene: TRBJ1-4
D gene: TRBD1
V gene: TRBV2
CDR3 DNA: TGTGCCAGCAGCCCTACAGGGGGCGCTAATGAAAAACTGTTTTTT
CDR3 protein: CASSPTGGANEKLFF

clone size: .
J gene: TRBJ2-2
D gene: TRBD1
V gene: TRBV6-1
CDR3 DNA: TGTGCCAGCAGTAAAAGGACAGGGGTCACCGGGGAGCTGTTTTTT
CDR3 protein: CASSKRTGVTGELFF

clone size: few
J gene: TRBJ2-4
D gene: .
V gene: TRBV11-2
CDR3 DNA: TGTGCCAGTTCGGAGGGTTTGTTTGAAAACATTCAGTACTTC
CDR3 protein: CASSEGLFENIQYF

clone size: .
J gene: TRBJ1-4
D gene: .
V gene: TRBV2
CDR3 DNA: TGTGCCAGCAGTTCAGGGGATGAAAAACTGTTTTTT
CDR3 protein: CASSSGDEKLFF

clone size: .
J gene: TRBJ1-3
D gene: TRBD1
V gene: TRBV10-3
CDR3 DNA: TGTGCCACCCGGACAGGGGGAAACACCATATATTTT
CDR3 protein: CATRTGGNTIYF

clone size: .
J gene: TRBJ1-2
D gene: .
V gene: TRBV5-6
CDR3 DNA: TGTGCCAGCAGCTTGACACAGGGTAATGGCTACACCTTC
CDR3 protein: CASSLTQGNGYTF